Listed here is a single T cell receptor beta chain. Germline assignment: CDR1 SGHTA and CDR2 FQGNSA. With V trimmed by 1 base and J by 7 bases, 2 bases remained unmatched. The CDR3 is 13 amino acids. The sample belongs to a study of T cell changes during pregnancy in multiple sclerosis. Only in-frame clones appear in the TCRdb table, and some are missing; sequencing was by immunoSEQ multiplex PCR. The top ten clones hold about 6.4% of a sample with 29,000 or so clones, over 75% of them seen once. Sequenced here: CD8+ T cells from peripheral blood mononuclear cells, sampled after pregnancy. The J gene is TRBJ1-1, the V gene TRBV7-2; 8 bases agree with TRBD1. The receptor's source is a female donor with multiple sclerosis, enrolled in a pregnancy study. The CDR3: CASSLEGQGEAFF. The CDR3 nucleotides are TGTGCCAGCAGCTTAGAAGGACAGGGTGAAGCTTTCTTT.